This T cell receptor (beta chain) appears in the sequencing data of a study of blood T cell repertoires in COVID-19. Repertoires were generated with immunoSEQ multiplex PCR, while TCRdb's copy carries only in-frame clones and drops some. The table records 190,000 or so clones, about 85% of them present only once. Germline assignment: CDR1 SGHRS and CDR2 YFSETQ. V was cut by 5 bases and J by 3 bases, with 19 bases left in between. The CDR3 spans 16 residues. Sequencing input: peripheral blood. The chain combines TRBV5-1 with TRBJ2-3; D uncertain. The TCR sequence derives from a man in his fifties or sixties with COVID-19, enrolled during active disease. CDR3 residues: CASRLTVTVLTDTQYF. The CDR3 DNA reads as TGCGCCAGCAGGTTGACTGTTACGGTTTTGACAGATACGCAGTATTTT.